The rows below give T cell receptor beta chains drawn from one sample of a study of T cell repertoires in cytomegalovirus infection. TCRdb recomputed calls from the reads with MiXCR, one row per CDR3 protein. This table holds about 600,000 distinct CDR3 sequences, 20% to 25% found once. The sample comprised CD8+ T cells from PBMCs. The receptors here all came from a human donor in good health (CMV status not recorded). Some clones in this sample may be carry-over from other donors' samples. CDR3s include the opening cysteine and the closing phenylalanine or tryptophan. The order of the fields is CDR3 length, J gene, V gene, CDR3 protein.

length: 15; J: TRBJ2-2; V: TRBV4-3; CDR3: CASSQDRDYTGELFF
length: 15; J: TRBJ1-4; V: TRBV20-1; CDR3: CSARDLGASNEKLFF
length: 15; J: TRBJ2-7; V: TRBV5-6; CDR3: CASSAHTPPNYEQYF
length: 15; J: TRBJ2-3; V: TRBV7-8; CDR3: CASSLAKTVTDTQYF
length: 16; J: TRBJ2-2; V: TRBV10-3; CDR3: CAISVRGGSNTGELFF
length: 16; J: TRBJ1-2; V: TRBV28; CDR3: CATDSLSGEGNYGYTF
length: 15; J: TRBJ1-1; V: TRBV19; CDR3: CASSIGRARRNEAFF
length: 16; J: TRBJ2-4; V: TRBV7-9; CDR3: CASSPPGVQAKNIQYF
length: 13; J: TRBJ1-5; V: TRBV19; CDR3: CASSIYPDQPQHF
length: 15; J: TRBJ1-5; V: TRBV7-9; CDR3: CASSPAGWSNQPQHF
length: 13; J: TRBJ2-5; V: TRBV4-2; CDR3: CASSQIGSETQYF
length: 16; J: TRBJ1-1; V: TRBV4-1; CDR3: CASSQGDGSSNTEAFF
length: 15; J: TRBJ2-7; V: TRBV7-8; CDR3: CASSLAFNGRYEQYF
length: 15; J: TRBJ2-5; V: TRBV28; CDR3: CASRRNGLNGETQYF
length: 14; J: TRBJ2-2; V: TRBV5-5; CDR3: CASSYDRGPGELFF
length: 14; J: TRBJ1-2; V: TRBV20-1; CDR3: CSARDMDRIYGYTF
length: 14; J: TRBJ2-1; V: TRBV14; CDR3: CASSQTTEWDEQFF
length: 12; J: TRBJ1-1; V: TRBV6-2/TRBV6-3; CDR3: CASSIPGSEAFF
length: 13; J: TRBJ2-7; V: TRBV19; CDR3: CASRERNQGEQYF
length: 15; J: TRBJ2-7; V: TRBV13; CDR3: CASRQAPGGNYEQYF
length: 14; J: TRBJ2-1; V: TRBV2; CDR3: CASSTGKSFNEQFF
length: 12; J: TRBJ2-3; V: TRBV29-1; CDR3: CISSGVGDTQYF
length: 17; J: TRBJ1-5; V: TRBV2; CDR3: CASRELLTNRLEQPQHF
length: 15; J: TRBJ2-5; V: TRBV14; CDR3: CASSQGRVPQETQYF
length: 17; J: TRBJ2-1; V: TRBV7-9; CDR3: CASSFTQFLDPFNEQFF
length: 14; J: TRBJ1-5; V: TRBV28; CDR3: CASSLRTGRQPQHF
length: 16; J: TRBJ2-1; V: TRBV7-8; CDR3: CASSPKGAGGRDEQFF
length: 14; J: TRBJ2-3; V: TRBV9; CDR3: CASSVGTPPDTQYF
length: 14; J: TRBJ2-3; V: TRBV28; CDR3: CASSLPLSTDTQYF
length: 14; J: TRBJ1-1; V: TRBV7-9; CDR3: CASSGTEGGTEAFF
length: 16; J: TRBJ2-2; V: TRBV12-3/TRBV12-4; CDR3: CASSLNRDRSTGELFF
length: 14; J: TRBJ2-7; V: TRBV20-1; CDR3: CSATSGTLSYEQYF
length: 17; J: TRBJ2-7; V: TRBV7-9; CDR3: CASSLAKSEQAGDEQYF
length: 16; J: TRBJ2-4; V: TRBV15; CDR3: CATSRDPGVAKNIQYF
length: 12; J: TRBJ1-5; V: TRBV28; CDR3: CASQEGFQPQHF
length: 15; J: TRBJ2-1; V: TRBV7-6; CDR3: CASSLAAGGGNEQFF
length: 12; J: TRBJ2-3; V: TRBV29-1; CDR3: CSVQGGTDTQYF
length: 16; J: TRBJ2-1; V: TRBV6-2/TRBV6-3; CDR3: CYSSYSTRADYNEQFF
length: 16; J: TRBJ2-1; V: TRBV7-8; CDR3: CASSPQRGGRRGKQFF
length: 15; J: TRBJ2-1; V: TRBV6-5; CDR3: CASRHDITSYNEQFF
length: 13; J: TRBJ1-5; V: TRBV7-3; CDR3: CASSRGTSGSMNF
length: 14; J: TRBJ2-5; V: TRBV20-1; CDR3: CSAVSGGPQETQYF
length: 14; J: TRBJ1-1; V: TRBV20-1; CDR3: CSARGNRDLTEAFF
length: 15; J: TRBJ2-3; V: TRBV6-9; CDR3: CASRCTSGGSDTQYF